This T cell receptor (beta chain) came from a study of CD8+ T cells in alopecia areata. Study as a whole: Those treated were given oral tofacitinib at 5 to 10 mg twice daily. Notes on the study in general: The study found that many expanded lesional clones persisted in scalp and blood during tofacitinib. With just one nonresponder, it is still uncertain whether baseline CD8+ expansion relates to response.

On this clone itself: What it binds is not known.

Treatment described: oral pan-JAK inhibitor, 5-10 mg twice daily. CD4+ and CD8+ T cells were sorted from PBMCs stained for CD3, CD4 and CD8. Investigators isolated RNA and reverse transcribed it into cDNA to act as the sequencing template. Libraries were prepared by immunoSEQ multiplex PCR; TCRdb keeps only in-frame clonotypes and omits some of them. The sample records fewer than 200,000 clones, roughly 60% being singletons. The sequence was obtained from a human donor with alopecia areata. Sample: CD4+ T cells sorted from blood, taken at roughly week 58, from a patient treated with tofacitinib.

The CDR3 reads CASSLWDPHVQNIQYF. The CDR3, as DNA: TGTGCCAGCAGCCTCTGGGACCCTCATGTGCAAAACATTCAGTACTTC. The chain has TRBV7-9 and TRBJ2-4; TRBD1 or TRBD2 may be the D gene (5 bases each). Germline V lookup: CDR1 SEHNR, CDR2 FQNEAQ (reference sequence). CDR3 size: 16 residues. V lost 5 bases, J lost 5 bases, and 19 bases lay in between.